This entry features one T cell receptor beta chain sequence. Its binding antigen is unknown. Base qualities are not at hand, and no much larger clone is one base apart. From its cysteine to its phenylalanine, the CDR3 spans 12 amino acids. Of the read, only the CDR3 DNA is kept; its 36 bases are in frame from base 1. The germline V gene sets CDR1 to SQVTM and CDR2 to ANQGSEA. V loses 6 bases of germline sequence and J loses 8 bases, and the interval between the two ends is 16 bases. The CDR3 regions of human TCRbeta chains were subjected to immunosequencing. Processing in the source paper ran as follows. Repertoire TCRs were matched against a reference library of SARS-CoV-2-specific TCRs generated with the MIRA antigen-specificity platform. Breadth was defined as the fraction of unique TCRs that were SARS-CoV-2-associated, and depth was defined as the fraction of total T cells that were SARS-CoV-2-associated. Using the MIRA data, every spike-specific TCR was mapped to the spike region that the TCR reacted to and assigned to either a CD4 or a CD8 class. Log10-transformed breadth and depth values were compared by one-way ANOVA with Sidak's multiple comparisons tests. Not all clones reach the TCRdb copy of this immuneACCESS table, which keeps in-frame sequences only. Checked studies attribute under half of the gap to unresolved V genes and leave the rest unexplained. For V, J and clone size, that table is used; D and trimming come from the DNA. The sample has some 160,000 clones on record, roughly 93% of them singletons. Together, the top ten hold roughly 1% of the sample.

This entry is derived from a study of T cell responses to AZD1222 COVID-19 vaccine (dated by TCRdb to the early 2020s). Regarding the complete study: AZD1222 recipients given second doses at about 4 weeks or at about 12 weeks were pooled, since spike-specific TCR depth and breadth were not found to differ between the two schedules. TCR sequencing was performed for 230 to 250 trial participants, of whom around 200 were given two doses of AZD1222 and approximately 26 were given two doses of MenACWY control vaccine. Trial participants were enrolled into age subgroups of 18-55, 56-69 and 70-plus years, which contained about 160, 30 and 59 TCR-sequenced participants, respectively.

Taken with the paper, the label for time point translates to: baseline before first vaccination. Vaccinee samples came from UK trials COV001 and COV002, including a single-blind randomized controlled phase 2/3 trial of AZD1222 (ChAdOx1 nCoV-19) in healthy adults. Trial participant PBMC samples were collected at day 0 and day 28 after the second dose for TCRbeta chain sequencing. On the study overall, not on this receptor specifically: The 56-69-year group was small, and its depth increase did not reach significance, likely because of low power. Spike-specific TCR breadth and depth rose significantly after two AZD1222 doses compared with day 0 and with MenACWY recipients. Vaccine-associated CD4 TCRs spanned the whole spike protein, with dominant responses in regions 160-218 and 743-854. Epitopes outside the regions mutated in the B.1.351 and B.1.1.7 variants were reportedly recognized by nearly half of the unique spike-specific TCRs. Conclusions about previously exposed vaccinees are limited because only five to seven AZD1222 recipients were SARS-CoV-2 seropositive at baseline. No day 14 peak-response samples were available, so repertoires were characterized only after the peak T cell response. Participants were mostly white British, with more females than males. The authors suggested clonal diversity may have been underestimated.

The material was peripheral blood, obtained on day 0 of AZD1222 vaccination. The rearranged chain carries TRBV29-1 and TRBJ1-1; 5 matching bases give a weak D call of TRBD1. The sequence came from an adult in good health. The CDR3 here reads CSVGDRQFEAFF. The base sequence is TGCAGCGTAGGGGACCGACAATTCGAAGCTTTCTTT.